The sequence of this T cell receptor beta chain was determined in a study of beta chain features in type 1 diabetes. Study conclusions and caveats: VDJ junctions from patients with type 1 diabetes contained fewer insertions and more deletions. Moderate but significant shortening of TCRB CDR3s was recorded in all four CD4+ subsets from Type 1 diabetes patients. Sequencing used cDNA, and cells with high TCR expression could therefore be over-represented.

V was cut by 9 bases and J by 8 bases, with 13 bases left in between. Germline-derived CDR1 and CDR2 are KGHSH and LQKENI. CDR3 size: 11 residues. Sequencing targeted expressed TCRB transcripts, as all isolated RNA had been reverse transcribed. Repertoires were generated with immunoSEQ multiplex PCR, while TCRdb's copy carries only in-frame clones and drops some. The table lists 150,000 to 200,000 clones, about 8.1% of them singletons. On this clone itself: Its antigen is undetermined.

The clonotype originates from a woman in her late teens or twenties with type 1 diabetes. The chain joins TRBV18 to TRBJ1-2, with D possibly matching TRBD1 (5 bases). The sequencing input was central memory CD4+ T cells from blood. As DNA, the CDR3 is TGTGCCAGTTCGGGGGGATCAGGCTACACCTTC. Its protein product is CASSGGSGYTF. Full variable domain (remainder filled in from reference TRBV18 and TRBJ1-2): NAGVMQNPRHLVRRRGQEARLRCSPMKGHSHVYWYRQLPEEGLKFMVYLQKENIIDESGMPKERFSAEFPKEGPSILRIQQVVRGDSAAYFCASSGGSGYTFGSGTRLTVV.